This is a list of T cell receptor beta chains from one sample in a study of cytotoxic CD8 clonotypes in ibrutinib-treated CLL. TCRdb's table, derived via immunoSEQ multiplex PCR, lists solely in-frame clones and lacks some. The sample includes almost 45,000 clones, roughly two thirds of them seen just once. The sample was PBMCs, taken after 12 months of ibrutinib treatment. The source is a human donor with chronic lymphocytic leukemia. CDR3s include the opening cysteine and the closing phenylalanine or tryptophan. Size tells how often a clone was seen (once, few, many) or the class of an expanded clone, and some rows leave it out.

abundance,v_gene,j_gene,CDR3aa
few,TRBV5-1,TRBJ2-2,CASSREPNTGELFF
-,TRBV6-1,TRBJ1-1,CASSGPGQGNTEAFF
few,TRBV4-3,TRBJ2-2,CASSPGNLMGELFF
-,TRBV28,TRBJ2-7,CASSLLLFTTGSYEQYF
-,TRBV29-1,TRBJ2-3,CSALRGGSTDTQYF
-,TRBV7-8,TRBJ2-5,CASSFSGLADNQETQYF
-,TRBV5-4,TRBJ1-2,CASSLQTNYGYTF
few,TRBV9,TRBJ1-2,CASSLGGTDGYTF
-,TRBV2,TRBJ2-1,CASRGTGIDEQFF
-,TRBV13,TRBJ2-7,CASSFTGRATYEQYF
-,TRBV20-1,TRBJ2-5,CSARDEETQYF
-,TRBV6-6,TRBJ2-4,CASSPRQVGNIQYF
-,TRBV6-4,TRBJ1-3,CAPAGNTIYF
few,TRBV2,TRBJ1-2,CASTRGTYGYTF
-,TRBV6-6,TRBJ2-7,CASRPSGTGGYEQYF
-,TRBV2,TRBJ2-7,CASQRQGGEQYF
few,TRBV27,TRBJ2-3,CASQVWAGLGTDTQYF
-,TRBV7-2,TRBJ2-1,CASSYLAGGEFYNEQFF
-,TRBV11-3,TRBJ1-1,CASSLGGPEAFF
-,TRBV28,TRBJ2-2,CASTPSEGLAGVDTGELFF
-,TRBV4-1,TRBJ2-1,CASTSTSGGSYNEQFF
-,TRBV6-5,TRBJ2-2,CASSWGARTGELFF
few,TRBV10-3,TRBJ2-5,CAIRTGRGHAETQYF
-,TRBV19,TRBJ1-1,CASSIQDSWTTEAFF
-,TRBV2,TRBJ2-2,CASRGRPGTGELFF
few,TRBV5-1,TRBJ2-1,CASNIRTSGSDEQFF
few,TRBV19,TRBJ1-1,CASSNSGGDTEAFF
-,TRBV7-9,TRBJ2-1,CASSLMVLYNEQFF
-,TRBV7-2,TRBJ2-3,CASSFSGRTDTQYF
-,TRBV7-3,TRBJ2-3,CASSPIAGGSTDTQYF
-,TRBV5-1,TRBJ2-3,CASSLRASGSTDTQYF
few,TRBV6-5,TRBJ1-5,CASSSQQNQPQHF
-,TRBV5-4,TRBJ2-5,CASSPTGTDQETQYF
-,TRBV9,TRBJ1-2,CASSVSDRDYGYTF
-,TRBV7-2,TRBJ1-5,CASSLTVVGNQPQHF
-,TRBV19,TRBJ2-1,CASRRDPTDEQFF
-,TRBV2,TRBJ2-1,CASMAYNEQFF
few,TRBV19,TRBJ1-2,CASTTVGRTNYGYTF
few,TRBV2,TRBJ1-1,CASSQGAHQLTAEAFF
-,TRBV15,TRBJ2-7,CATSRKTSALREQYF
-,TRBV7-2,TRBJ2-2,CASSHNTGELFF
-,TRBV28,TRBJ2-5,CASTASGRGWETQYF
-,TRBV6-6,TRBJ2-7,CASKLGQGGLEQYF